The 2 T cell receptor beta chains reported below all come from one sample, sequenced in a study of sequential checkpoint blockade in melanoma. This sample's treatment: randomized to nivolumab then ipilimumab (arm A) or the reverse (arm B). The data were produced by immunoSEQ multiplex PCR, yet TCRdb's version contains in-frame clones alone and is incomplete. Of about 18,000 clones in the sample, 65% to 75% are singletons; the top ten hold around 4.9%. The material sequenced was tumor tissue (inferred from file names), taken from a patient given nivolumab and ipilimumab in sequence. The receptor set was obtained from a human donor with melanoma.

The V call is TRBV22-1, the J call TRBJ2-7. TRBV22-1 is a pseudogene segment. The length of the CDR3 is 12 residues. CDR3 in DNA: TGTGCCAGCAGTTATGGCGTCTCCGAGCAGTACTTC. Protein sequence: CASSYGVSEQYF.

The rearrangement uses TRBV30 and TRBJ2-7; D call uncertain. Looked up from germline, CDR1 is GTSNPN and CDR2 is SVGIG (reference sequence). The CDR3 runs 13 residues. The germline V and J ends were trimmed by 0 bases and 3 bases, with 9 bases remaining between them. Here the CDR3 DNA reads TGTGCCTGGAGTGTACAACCGGGCTACGAGCAGTACTTC. This encodes CAWSVQPGYEQYF.